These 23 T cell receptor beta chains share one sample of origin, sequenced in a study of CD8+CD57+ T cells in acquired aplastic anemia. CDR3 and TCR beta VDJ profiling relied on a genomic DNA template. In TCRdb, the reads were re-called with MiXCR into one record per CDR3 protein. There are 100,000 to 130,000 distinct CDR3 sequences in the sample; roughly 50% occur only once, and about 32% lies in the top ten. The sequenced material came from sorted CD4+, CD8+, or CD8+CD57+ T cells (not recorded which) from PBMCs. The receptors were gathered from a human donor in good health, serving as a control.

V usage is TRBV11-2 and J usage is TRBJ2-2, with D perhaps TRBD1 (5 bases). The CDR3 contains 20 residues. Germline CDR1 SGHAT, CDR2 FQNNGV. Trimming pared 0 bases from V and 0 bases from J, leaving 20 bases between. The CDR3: CASSLEQGPQGCANTGELFF. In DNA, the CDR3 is TGTGCCAGCAGCTTAGAGCAGGGTCCCCAGGGCTGTGCGAACACCGGGGAGCTGTTTTTT.

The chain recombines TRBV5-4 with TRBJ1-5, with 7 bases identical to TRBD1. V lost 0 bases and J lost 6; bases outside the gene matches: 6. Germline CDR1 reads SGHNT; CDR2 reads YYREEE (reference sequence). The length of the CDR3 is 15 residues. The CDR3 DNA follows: TGTGCCAGCAGCTTGGGGGTCAGGGGGAGTCAGCCCCAGCATTTT. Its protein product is CASSLGVRGSQPQHF.

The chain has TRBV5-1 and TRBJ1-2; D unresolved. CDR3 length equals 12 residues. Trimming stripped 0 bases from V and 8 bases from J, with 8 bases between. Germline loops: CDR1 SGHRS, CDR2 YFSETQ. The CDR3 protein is CASSLEALGYTF. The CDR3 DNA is TGCGCCAGCAGCTTGGAGGCGCTCGGCTACACCTTC.

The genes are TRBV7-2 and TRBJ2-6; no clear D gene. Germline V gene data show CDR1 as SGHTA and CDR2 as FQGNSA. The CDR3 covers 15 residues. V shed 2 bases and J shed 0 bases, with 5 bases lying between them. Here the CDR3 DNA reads TGTGCCAGCAGCTTAAGGACCTCTGGGGCCAACGTCCTGACTTTC. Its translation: CASSLRTSGANVLTF.

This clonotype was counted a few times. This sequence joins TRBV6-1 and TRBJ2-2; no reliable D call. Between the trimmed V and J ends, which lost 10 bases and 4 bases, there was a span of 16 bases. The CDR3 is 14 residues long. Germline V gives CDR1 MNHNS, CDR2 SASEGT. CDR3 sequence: CATLFGSGTGELFF. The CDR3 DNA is TGTGCCACCTTATTCGGATCGGGCACCGGGGAGCTGTTTTTT.

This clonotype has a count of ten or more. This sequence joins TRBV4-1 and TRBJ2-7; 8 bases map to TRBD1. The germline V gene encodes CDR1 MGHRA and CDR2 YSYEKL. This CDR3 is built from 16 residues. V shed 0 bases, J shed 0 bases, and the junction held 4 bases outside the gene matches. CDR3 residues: CASSQEGGTGSYEQYF. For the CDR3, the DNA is TGCGCCAGCAGCCAAGAAGGGGGGACAGGCTCCTACGAGCAGTACTTC.

The CDR3 DNA is TGCAGCGTTGAACGGGGGAGTCCTGACTGTGGCTACACCTTC. Translating it yields CSVERGSPDCGYTF. This chain connects TRBV29-1 to TRBJ1-2, with D maybe TRBD1 (5 bases). CDR3 length: 14 residues. CDR1 and CDR2 (germline): SQVTM, ANQGSEA. V lost 2 bases to trimming and J lost 7 bases, with 17 bases between them.

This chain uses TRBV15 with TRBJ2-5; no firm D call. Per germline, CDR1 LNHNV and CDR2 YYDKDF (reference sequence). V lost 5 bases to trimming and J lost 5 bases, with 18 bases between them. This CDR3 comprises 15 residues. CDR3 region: CATSPEKVRGETQYF. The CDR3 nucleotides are TGTGCCACCAGCCCAGAGAAGGTTCGAGGCGAGACCCAGTACTTC.

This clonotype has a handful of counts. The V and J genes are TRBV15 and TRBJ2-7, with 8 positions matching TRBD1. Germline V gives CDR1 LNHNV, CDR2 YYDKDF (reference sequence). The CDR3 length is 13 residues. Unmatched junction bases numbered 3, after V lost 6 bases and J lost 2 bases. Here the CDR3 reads CATSKGQAYEQYV. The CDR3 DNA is TGTGCCACCAGTAAGGGACAGGCCTACGAGCAGTACGTC.

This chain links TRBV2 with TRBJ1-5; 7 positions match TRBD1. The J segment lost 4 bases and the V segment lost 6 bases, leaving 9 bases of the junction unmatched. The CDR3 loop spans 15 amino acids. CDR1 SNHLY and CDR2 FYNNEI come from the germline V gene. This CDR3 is CASRGGTERNQPQHF. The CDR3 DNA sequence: TGTGCCAGCAGGGGTGGGACAGAGAGAAATCAGCCCCAGCATTTT.

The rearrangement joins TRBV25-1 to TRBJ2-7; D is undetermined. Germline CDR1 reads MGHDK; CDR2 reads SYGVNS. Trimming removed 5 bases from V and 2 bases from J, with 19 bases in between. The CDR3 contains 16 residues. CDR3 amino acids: CASSFGPNAAAYEQYF. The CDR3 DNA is TGTGCCAGCAGTTTTGGACCGAACGCCGCCGCCTACGAGCAGTACTTC.

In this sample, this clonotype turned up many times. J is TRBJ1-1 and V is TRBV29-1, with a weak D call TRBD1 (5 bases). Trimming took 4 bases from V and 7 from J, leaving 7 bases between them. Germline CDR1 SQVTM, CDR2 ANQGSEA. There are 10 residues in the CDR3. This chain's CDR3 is CSVVRGEAFF. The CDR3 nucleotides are TGCAGCGTTGTTAGGGGTGAAGCTTTCTTT.

The CDR3 sequence: CASSLSVATANQPQHF. DNA for the CDR3: TGTGCCAGCAGCTTAAGTGTTGCGACGGCCAATCAGCCCCAGCATTTT. J is TRBJ1-5 and V is TRBV11-2; no definite D call. The germline gives CDR1 SGHAT, CDR2 FQNNGV. V lost 2 bases to trimming and J lost 3 bases, with 14 bases between them. The CDR3 is 16 residues long. Together with reference TRBV11-2 and TRBJ1-5, the CDR3 gives the full variable domain: EAGVAQSPRYKIIEKRQSVAFWCNPISGHATLYWYQQILGQGPKLLIQFQNNGVVDDSQLPKDRFSAERLKGVDSTLKIQPAKLEDSAVYLCASSLSVATANQPQHFGDGTRLSIL.

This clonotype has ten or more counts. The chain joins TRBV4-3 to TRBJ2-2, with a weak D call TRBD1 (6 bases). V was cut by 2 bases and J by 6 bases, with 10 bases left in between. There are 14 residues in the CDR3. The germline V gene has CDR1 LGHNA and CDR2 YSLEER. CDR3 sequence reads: CASSQYRVSGELFF. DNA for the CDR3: TGCGCCAGCAGCCAATACAGGGTTTCCGGGGAGCTGTTTTTT.

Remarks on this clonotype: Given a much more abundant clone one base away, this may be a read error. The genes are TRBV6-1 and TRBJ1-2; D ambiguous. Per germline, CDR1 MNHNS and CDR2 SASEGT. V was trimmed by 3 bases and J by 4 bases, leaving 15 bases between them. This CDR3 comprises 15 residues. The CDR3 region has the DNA TGTGCCAGCAGTGATCAGTATCCTGCTTCCTATGGCTACACCTTC. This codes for CASSDQYPASYGYTF.

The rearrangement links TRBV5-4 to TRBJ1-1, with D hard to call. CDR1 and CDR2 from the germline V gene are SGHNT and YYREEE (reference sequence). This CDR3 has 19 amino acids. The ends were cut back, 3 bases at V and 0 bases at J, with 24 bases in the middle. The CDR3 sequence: CASSSHPGRSDTMNTEAFF. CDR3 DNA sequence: TGTGCCAGCAGCTCGCATCCTGGACGGTCAGATACTATGAACACTGAAGCTTTCTTT.

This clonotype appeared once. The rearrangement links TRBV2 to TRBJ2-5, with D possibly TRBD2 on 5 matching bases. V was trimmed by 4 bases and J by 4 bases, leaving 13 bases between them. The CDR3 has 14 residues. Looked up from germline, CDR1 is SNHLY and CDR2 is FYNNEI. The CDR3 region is CASSGADRGETQYF. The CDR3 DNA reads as TGTGCCAGCAGTGGAGCGGATCGGGGAGAGACCCAGTACTTC.

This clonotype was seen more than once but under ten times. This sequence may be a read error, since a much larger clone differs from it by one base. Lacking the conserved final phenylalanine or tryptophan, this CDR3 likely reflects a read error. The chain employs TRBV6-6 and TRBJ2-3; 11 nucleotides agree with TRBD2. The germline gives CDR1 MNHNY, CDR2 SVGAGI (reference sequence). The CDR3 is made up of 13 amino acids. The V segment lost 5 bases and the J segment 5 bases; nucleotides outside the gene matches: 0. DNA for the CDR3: TGTGCCAGCAGTACTAGCGGGGGAGATACGCAGTATCTT. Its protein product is CASSTSGGDTQYL.

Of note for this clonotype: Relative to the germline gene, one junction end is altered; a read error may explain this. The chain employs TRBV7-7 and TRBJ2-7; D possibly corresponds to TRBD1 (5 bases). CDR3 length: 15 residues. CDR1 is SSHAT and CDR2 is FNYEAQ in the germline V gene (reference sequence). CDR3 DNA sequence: TGTGCTAGCAGCTCAGGCCACGACAGCGCCTACGAGCAGTACTTC. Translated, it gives CASSSGHDSAYEQYF.

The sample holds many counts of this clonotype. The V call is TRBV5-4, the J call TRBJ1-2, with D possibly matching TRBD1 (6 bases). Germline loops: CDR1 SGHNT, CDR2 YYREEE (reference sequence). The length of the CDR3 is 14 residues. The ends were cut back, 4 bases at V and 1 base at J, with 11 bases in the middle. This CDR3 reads CASSGRDNNYGYTF. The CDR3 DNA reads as TGTGCCAGCAGCGGGCGGGACAATAACTATGGCTACACCTTC.

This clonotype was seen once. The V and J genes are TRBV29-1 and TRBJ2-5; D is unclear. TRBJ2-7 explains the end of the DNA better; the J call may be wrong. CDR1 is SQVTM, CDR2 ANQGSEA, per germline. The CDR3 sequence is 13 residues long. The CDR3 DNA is TGCAGCGTTGGATCCGAGGCCATCTACGAGCAGTACTTC. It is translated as CSVGSEAIYEQYF.

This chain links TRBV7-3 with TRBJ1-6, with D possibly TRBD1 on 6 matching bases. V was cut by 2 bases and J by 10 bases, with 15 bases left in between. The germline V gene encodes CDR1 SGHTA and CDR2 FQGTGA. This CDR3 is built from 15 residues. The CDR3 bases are TGTGCCAGCAGCTTAGGGGCAGGGGTCATCTCACCCCTCCACTTT. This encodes CASSLGAGVISPLHF. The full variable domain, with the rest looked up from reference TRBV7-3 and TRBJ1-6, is GAGVSQTPSNKVTEKGKYVELRCDPISGHTALYWYRQSLGQGPEFLIYFQGTGAADDSGLPNDRFFAVRPEGSVSTLKIQRTERGDSAVYLCASSLGAGVISPLHFGNGTRLTVT.

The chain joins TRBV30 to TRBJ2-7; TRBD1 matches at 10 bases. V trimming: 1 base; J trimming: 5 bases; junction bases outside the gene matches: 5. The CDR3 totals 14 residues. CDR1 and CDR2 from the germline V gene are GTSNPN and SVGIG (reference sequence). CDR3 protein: CAWSAGTGDDEQYF. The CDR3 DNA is TGTGCCTGGAGTGCCGGGACAGGGGACGACGAGCAGTACTTC. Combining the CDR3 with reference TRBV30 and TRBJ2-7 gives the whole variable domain SQTIHQWPATLVQPVGSPLSLECTVEGTSNPNLYWYRQAAGRGLQLLFYSVGIGQISSEVPQNLSASRPQDRQFILSSKKLLLSDSGFYLCAWSAGTGDDEQYFGPGTRLTVT.